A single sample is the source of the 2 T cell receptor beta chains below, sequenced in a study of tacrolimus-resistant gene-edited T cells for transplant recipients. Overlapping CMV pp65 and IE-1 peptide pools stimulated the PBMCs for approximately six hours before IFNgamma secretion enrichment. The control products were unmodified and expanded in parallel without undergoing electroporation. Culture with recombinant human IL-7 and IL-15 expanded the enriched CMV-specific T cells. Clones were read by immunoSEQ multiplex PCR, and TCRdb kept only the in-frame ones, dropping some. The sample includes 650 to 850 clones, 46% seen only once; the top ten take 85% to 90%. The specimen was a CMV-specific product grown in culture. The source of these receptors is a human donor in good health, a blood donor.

CDR3 nucleotide sequence: TGTGCCAGCACCCCAGGGGGCCAAGAGACCCAGTACTTC. Its protein is CASTPGGQETQYF. V is TRBV28 and J is TRBJ2-5; 7 bases fit TRBD1. V trimming: 7 bases; J trimming: 1 base; junction bases outside the gene matches: 3. There are 13 residues in the CDR3. Germline V lookup: CDR1 MDHEN, CDR2 SYDVKM.

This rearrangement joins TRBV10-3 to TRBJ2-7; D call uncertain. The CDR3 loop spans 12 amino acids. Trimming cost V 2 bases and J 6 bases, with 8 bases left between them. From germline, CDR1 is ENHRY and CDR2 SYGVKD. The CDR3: CAISETRREQYF. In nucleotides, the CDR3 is TGTGCCATCAGTGAGACCAGACGCGAGCAGTACTTC.